A single sample is the source of the 27 T cell receptor beta chains below, sequenced in a study of blood T cells in healthy people across ages. Primed by a sample-barcoded 5' primer and a J-beta primer mix, a second PCR proceeded for 7 to 11 cycles. TCRdb itself ran the 5' RACE reads through MiXCR, one entry per CDR3 protein. This table holds 650,000 or so distinct CDR3 sequences, around 52% found once. The sequenced material came from blood. The receptors stem from a woman at least 80 years old in good health.

The chain couples TRBV12-3 or TRBV12-4 to TRBJ1-5; TRBD1 matches at 12 bases. The V and J ends lost 6 bases and 5 bases, in that order; junction bases with no gene match: 8. The CDR3 is 16 amino acids. CDR3: CASRSRDRGLHQPQHF. In DNA form, the CDR3 reads TGTGCCAGCAGATCCCGGGACAGGGGGCTCCATCAGCCCCAGCATTTT.

The chain combines TRBV28 with TRBJ1-4; 7 bases are a match to TRBD1. The CDR3 has 16 residues. V dropped 5 bases and J dropped 7; count of bases not matched to a gene: 13. Germline-derived CDR1 and CDR2 are MDHEN and SYDVKM. Here the CDR3 DNA reads TGTGCCAGCAGTCGGGACAGTCCCACTCTGGCTGAAAAACTGTTTTTT. It translates to CASSRDSPTLAEKLFF.

The chain couples TRBV28 to TRBJ2-4, with TRBD1 matching over 10 bases. The J call could be wrong; TRBJ2-7 is a better fit for the DNA end. Germline CDR1 is MDHEN and CDR2 is SYDVKM. The CDR3 contains 15 residues. The CDR3 region is CASRLDRGFYYEQYF. CDR3 in DNA: TGTGCCAGCAGACTGGACAGGGGGTTTTACTACGAGCAGTACTTC.

Points on this clonotype: A read error may explain this, as a much larger clone is one base away. The chain uses TRBV9 and TRBJ2-3; TRBD2 is a possible D gene (5 bases). Germline CDR1 and CDR2: SGDLS and YYNGEE. Trimming shortened V by 0 bases and J by 0 bases, and 14 bases separated the two germline ends. The CDR3 sequence is 17 residues long. This CDR3 is CASSVASHRTSTDTQYF. The DNA for the CDR3 is TGTGCCAGCAGCGTAGCCTCACATCGGACTAGCACAGATACGCAGTATTTT.

The rearrangement uses TRBV28 and TRBJ2-4; D unclear. The J call may be mistaken, given a closer DNA end match to TRBJ2-5. The CDR3 is 14 residues long. Germline CDR1 reads MDHEN; CDR2 reads SYDVKM. The CDR3 bases are TGTGCCAGCAGTTTCTCCTCCGGGCAAGAGACCCAGTACTTC. It specifies CASSFSSGQETQYF.

This clonotype was seen a handful of times. J is TRBJ2-2 and V is TRBV7-2; D may be TRBD2 (6 bases). The CDR3 is 15 amino acids. In germline, CDR1 is SGHTA, CDR2 FQGNSA. V was trimmed by 4 bases and J by 4 bases, leaving 13 bases between them. CDR3 DNA: TGTGCCAGCAGCTCTCAGGGACTCTCCACCGGGGAGCTGTTTTTT. Protein product: CASSSQGLSTGELFF. The full variable domain, rest sourced from reference TRBV7-2 and TRBJ2-2, is GAGVSQSPSNKVTEKGKDVELRCDPISGHTALYWYRQSLGQGLEFLIYFQGNSAPDKSGLPSDRFSAERTGGSVSTLTIQRTQQEDSAVYLCASSSQGLSTGELFFGEGSRLTVL.

This clonotype has a count of ten or more. The chain links TRBV4-1 to TRBJ2-7, with D possibly being TRBD2 (5 bases). The CDR3 extends over 15 amino acids. The V gene's germline CDR1 is MGHRA and CDR2 YSYEKL. V was trimmed by 1 base and J by 6 bases, leaving 16 bases between them. Here the CDR3 DNA reads TGCGCCAGCAGCCAAGGGAGCGGACCTCTCGGCGAGCAGTACTTC. Its protein is CASSQGSGPLGEQYF.

The rearrangement links TRBV7-6 to TRBJ2-7; no reliable D call. The end of the DNA fits TRBJ2-4 better, so the J call may be wrong. The V gene's germline CDR1 is SGHVS and CDR2 FNYEAQ. The CDR3 has 14 amino acids. CDR3 in amino acids: CASSLDGRLNIQYF. As DNA, the CDR3 is TGTGCCAGCAGCTTAGATGGACGGCTAAACATTCAGTACTTC.

This chain connects TRBV20-1 to TRBJ2-5; possible D gene TRBD2, 5 bases. Germline-derived CDR1 and CDR2 are DFQATT and SNEGSKA (reference sequence). V lost 0 bases, J lost 7 bases, and 12 bases lay in between. This CDR3 comprises 13 residues. This chain's CDR3 is CSARDASLWTQYF. CDR3 sequence (DNA): TGCAGTGCTAGAGATGCTAGCTTGTGGACCCAGTACTTC.

About this clonotype itself: One base away lies a much larger clone, so this may be a sequencing read error. The gene calls are TRBV2 and TRBJ2-7; 9 nucleotides align to TRBD1. Germline V gives CDR1 SNHLY, CDR2 FYNNEI. The CDR3 has 15 amino acids. V lost 7 bases, J lost 7 bases, and 14 bases stayed unmatched. DNA of the CDR3: TGTGCCAGCAAAGACCGGACAGGGGTCCTGAATGAGCAGTACTTC. This codes for CASKDRTGVLNEQYF. Supplemented by reference TRBV2 and TRBJ2-7, the full variable domain reads EPEVTQTPSHQVTQMGQEVILRCVPISNHLYFYWYRQILGQKVEFLVSFYNNEISEKSEIFDDQFSVERPDGSNFTLKIRSTKLEDSAMYFCASKDRTGVLNEQYFGPGTRLTVT.

The chain joins TRBV6-2 or TRBV6-3 to TRBJ2-2; D perhaps matches TRBD1 (7 bases). V was shortened by 5 bases and J by 3 bases, with 16 bases between the two germline ends. Germline V gene data show CDR1 as MNHEY and CDR2 as SVGEGT. This CDR3 has 16 amino acids. The CDR3 sequence: CASSPRGVFDTGELFF. The CDR3 DNA follows: TGTGCCAGCAGTCCCAGGGGGGTTTTTGACACCGGGGAGCTGTTTTTT.

This clonotype was seen a single time. The rearrangement uses TRBV7-9 and TRBJ2-7; the match to TRBD1 covers 7 bases. With V trimmed by 5 bases and J by 3 bases, 7 bases remained unmatched. CDR1 and CDR2 (germline): SEHNR, FQNEAQ (reference sequence). This CDR3 region has 14 residues. CDR3 in DNA: TGTGCCAGCAGCGAACCGGGACAGAACTACGAGCAGTACTTC. Translation gives CASSEPGQNYEQYF.

This clonotype was observed a few times. The genes are TRBV12-3 or TRBV12-4 and TRBJ1-2; 11 bases fit TRBD1. The CDR3 extends over 17 amino acids. The V and J ends lost 3 bases and 4 bases, in that order; junction bases with no gene match: 10. CDR3 sequence reads: CASSLGGRTGGPYGYTF. The CDR3 region has the DNA TGTGCCAGCAGTTTGGGGGGCAGGACAGGGGGCCCCTATGGCTACACCTTC.

The genes are TRBV4-1 and TRBJ1-4; unclear D gene. The CDR3 runs to 17 residues. V lost 3 bases to trimming and J lost 2 bases, with 16 bases between them. Germline loops: CDR1 MGHRA, CDR2 YSYEKL. CDR3: CASSQVDLGFTNEKLFF. The CDR3 DNA reads as TGCGCCAGCAGCCAGGTAGATCTGGGATTTACTAATGAAAAACTGTTTTTT.

On this clonotype itself: A much larger clone differs by one base, so this may be a read error. This chain links TRBV28 with TRBJ2-7, with 7 positions matching TRBD2. Per germline, CDR1 MDHEN and CDR2 SYDVKM. The CDR3 has 14 residues. The CDR3, as DNA: TGTGCCGGCAGCCGGCTAAATCTAGCGGAGGAGCAGTACTTC. Its protein is CAGSRLNLAEEQYF.

This clonotype was detected a few times. A single base separates this from a much larger clone, so it may be a read error. This rearrangement joins TRBV25-1 to TRBJ2-1, with D possibly being TRBD2 (6 bases). Judging by the DNA end, TRBJ2-7 fits better; the J call may be wrong. The germline V gene encodes CDR1 MGHDK and CDR2 SYGVNS. This CDR3 comprises 14 residues. The CDR3 here is CASSVGGPYNEQYF. DNA of the CDR3: TGTGCCAGCAGTGTGGGGGGTCCCTACAATGAGCAGTACTTC.

In the case of this clonotype: A much larger clone sits a single nucleotide away, making a read error possible. The chain recombines TRBV5-1 with TRBJ2-1; D is unresolved. In germline, CDR1 is SGHRS, CDR2 YFSETQ. The CDR3 loop spans 14 amino acids. Trimming cost V 4 bases and J 5 bases, with 13 bases left between them. The CDR3 loop is CASSVNGANNEQFF. The CDR3 DNA follows: TGCGCCAGCAGCGTGAACGGAGCCAACAATGAGCAGTTCTTC.

Only a few counts were recorded for this clonotype. The chain joins TRBV20-1 to TRBJ2-3; TRBD1 or TRBD2 may be the D gene (6 bases each). The CDR3 totals 14 residues. Germline V gene data show CDR1 as DFQATT and CDR2 as SNEGSKA (reference sequence). Trimming shortened V by 6 bases and J by 3 bases, and 16 bases separated the two germline ends. CDR3 amino acids: CSAVRGGHTDTQYF. The CDR3 DNA is TGCAGTGCGGTGAGAGGGGGGCATACAGATACGCAGTATTTT.

This clonotype was seen at least ten times. In DNA, the CDR3 is TGCAGCGTTGAAGCCGTGGGTCTCGAGCAGTACTTC. Its protein product is CSVEAVGLEQYF. The chain combines TRBV29-1 with TRBJ2-7; D is unclear. This CDR3 contains 12 residues. Trimming took 1 base from V and 6 from J, leaving 10 bases between them. In germline, CDR1 is SQVTM, CDR2 ANQGSEA.

A single count supports this clonotype. The J gene is TRBJ2-3, the V gene TRBV20-1; 7 bases align to TRBD2. V shed 5 bases and J 3 bases; nucleotides not matched to a gene: 5. This CDR3 is built from 13 residues. Germline CDR1 and CDR2: DFQATT and SNEGSKA (reference sequence). The CDR3 DNA reads TGCAGTGCTCCAAAGCGGGGAACAGATACGCAGTATTTT. Encoded protein: CSAPKRGTDTQYF.

The chain uses TRBV27 and TRBJ2-4; D is perhaps TRBD1 (7 bases). Trimming took 5 bases from V and 13 from J, leaving 15 bases between them. This CDR3 comprises 12 residues. Germline lookup yields CDR1 MNHEY and CDR2 SMNVEV (reference sequence). The CDR3 sequence: CASSDRVREQYF. In DNA, the CDR3 is TGTGCCAGCAGTGACAGGGTCCGGGAGCAGTACTTC.

This clonotype was seen a few times. A clone one base away is much larger, so this may be a read error. The chain is built from TRBV4-1 and TRBJ2-4; TRBD2 might be the D (5 bases). Trimming shortened V by 4 bases and J by 8 bases, and 15 bases separated the two germline ends. The CDR3 sequence is 14 residues long. Germline loops: CDR1 MGHRA, CDR2 YSYEKL. CDR3 amino acids: CASSPERKSDIQYF. For the CDR3, the DNA is TGCGCCAGCAGCCCGGAGCGGAAGTCTGACATTCAGTACTTC.

The V and J genes are TRBV2 and TRBJ2-5; 7 bases align to TRBD2. The DNA end favors TRBJ2-7, so the J call may be wrong. CDR3 length: 14 amino acids. The germline CDR1 and CDR2 sequences are SNHLY and FYNNEI. The CDR3 region is CASSGTSRNPEQYF. Here the CDR3 DNA reads TGTGCCAGCAGTGGGACTAGTAGAAATCCCGAGCAGTACTTC.

This clonotype occurred many times. V gene TRBV10-3 combines with J gene TRBJ1-1; perhaps TRBD1 as D (5 bases). The ends were cut back, 4 bases at V and 2 bases at J, with 11 bases in the middle. The CDR3 extends over 14 amino acids. Germline CDR1 and CDR2: ENHRY and SYGVKD. The CDR3 here is CAISGGTVNTEAFF. The CDR3 bases are TGTGCCATCAGTGGGGGGACGGTTAACACTGAAGCTTTCTTT.

In this sample, this clonotype turned up many times. J is TRBJ2-3 and V is TRBV12-3 or TRBV12-4, with 8 nucleotides matching TRBD2. J lost 2 bases, V lost 4 bases, and 8 bases had no gene match. The CDR3 spans 16 residues. In nucleotides, the CDR3 is TGTGCCAGCAGTTCACTCTTAGCGGGGTTCACAGATACGCAGTATTTT. Protein sequence: CASSSLLAGFTDTQYF.

This clonotype appeared many times. The gene calls are TRBV7-9 and TRBJ2-7; D not resolved. Germline V gene sequence: CDR1 SEHNR, CDR2 FQNEAQ (reference sequence). Trimming left V 5 bases short and J 6 bases short, with 14 bases between. The length of the CDR3 is 13 residues. This CDR3 reads CASSPRGRTEQYF. For the CDR3, the DNA is TGTGCCAGCAGCCCCCGTGGTAGGACCGAGCAGTACTTC.

A word on this clonotype: A much more abundant neighbour one base away suggests this may be a read error. The rearrangement links TRBV9 to TRBJ1-2; D is unclear. CDR3 length: 14 residues. Germline values: CDR1 SGDLS, CDR2 YYNGEE. The ends were cut back, 0 bases at V and 10 bases at J, with 16 bases in the middle. In DNA form, the CDR3 reads TGTGCCAGCAGCGTAGAGGGAGCTTTAGGTGCCTACACCTTC. Translation gives CASSVEGALGAYTF.